The rows below give T cell receptor beta chains drawn from one sample of a study of lymphopenia after photon versus proton radiotherapy. Sequenced by immunoSEQ multiplex PCR; TCRdb stores in-frame clones only, minus some. Here the sample spans more than 70,000 clones, about four fifths being singletons. The sequenced sample was peripheral blood, obtained from a patient treated with proton-based radiotherapy. These receptors all stem from a man aged 55-75 years with pancreatic cancer. CDR3s include the opening cysteine and the closing phenylalanine or tryptophan. The D gene is left open where the match is weak. Clone size is shown for a subset of rows, as once, few, many or a class of expanded clone.

clone_size | j_call | cdr3_length | d_call | v_call | cdr3_aa | cdr3_nt
- | TRBJ1-2 | 16 | TRBD1 | TRBV30 | CAWSVPQGAPGYGYTF | TGTGCCTGGAGTGTCCCTCAGGGGGCGCCGGGCTATGGCTACACCTTC
- | TRBJ2-3 | 16 | TRBD1 | TRBV19 | CASRRQGASLKSMQYF | TGTGCCAGTAGAAGACAGGGAGCTTCCCTGAAAAGTATGCAGTATTTT
- | TRBJ2-5 | 16 | - | TRBV5-1 | CASSLWGSGLQETQYF | TGCGCCAGCAGCTTGTGGGGCTCGGGCCTCCAAGAGACCCAGTACTTC
- | TRBJ2-7 | 14 | - | TRBV27 | CASRLGEDAYEQYF | TGTGCCAGCCGACTGGGGGAGGATGCCTACGAGCAGTACTTC
- | TRBJ2-6 | 14 | - | TRBV5-6 | CASSIGGGANVLTF | TGTGCCAGCAGTATCGGAGGAGGGGCCAACGTCCTGACTTTC
- | TRBJ1-5 | 15 | - | TRBV19 | CASSIDRGSNQPQHF | TGTGCCAGTAGTATAGATCGAGGGAGCAATCAGCCCCAGCATTTT
- | TRBJ2-7 | 13 | TRBD1 | TRBV27 | CASSPTGPYEQYF | TGTGCCAGCAGTCCGACAGGGCCCTACGAGCAGTACTTC
once | TRBJ2-1 | 14 | - | TRBV4-3 | CASSVGEAYNEQFF | TGCGCCAGCAGCGTGGGGGAGGCTTACAATGAGCAGTTCTTC
- | TRBJ2-2 | 16 | - | TRBV4-2 | CASSQEIRGIAGELFF | TGTGCCAGCAGCCAAGAGATCCGGGGAATCGCCGGGGAGCTGTTTTTT
- | TRBJ2-7 | 17 | TRBD1 | TRBV19 | CASSNNLRGSAFYEQYF | TGTGCCAGTAGTAATAATCTCAGGGGGTCCGCTTTCTACGAGCAGTACTTC
few | TRBJ2-7 | 18 | TRBD2 | TRBV4-3 | CASSLGLAGRAGSYEQYF | TGCGCCAGCAGCCTTGGACTAGCGGGGAGGGCTGGCTCCTACGAGCAGTACTTC
- | TRBJ2-3 | 15 | TRBD1 | TRBV9 | CASSATGVRTDTQYF | TGTGCCAGCAGCGCCACAGGGGTCCGCACAGATACGCAGTATTTT
- | TRBJ2-1 | 15 | TRBD1 | TRBV4-3 | CASSHGQGPGFEQFF | TGCGCCAGCAGCCACGGACAGGGGCCGGGGTTTGAGCAGTTCTTC
- | TRBJ1-1 | 14 | TRBD1 | TRBV7-3 | CASSLGQGNTEAFF | TGTGCCAGCAGCCTGGGACAGGGGAACACTGAAGCTTTCTTT
- | TRBJ2-5 | 12 | - | TRBV7-6 | CASSLAEETQYF | TGTGCCAGCAGCTTGGCCGAAGAGACCCAGTACTTC
- | TRBJ1-2 | 12 | - | TRBV30 | CAWRGGRDGYTF | TGTGCCTGGAGAGGAGGCAGAGATGGCTACACCTTC
- | TRBJ2-6 | 16 | - | TRBV19 | CASSVERGSGANVLTF | TGTGCCAGTAGTGTCGAGAGGGGCTCTGGGGCCAACGTCCTGACTTTC
- | TRBJ2-1 | 14 | - | TRBV7-8 | CASSLDWIYNEQFF | TGTGCCAGCAGCTTAGACTGGATATACAATGAGCAGTTCTTC
- | TRBJ2-6 | 16 | - | TRBV4-2 | CASSQLLGNAANVLTF | TGTGCCAGCAGCCAATTACTCGGGAACGCGGCCAACGTCCTGACTTTC
- | TRBJ1-1 | 13 | - | TRBV11-3 | CASSIFPGSEAFF | TGTGCCAGCAGCATATTCCCAGGATCTGAAGCTTTCTTT
- | TRBJ1-1 | 14 | - | TRBV5-1 | CASSLFKGDTEAFF | TGCGCCAGCAGCTTGTTCAAAGGGGATACTGAAGCTTTCTTT
- | TRBJ2-7 | 16 | TRBD1 | TRBV6-5 | CASSSLDRDPWYEQYF | TGTGCCAGCAGTTCGTTGGACAGGGACCCCTGGTACGAGCAGTACTTC
- | TRBJ2-7 | 13 | - | TRBV28 | CASYNPNSYEQYF | TGTGCCAGCTATAACCCGAATTCCTACGAGCAGTACTTC
- | TRBJ1-1 | 16 | TRBD1 | TRBV5-6 | CASILTGAGLGTEAFF | TGTGCCAGCATCCTCACAGGGGCAGGGTTGGGCACTGAAGCTTTCTTT
once | TRBJ1-1 | 13 | - | TRBV28 | CASSLLENTEAFF | TGTGCCAGCAGTTTATTAGAGAACACTGAAGCTTTCTTT
once | TRBJ2-1 | 17 | - | TRBV13 | CASSDRIGWSGSGEQFF | TGTGCCAGCAGCGACCGAATTGGGTGGTCCGGGTCCGGTGAGCAGTTCTTC
- | TRBJ2-3 | 15 | - | TRBV16 | CASSHAFRDPDTQYF | TGTGCCAGCAGCCATGCGTTCCGGGACCCCGATACGCAGTATTTT
- | TRBJ1-1 | 14 | - | TRBV5-1 | CASSLGGRDTEAFF | TGCGCCAGCAGCTTGGGGGGGCGCGACACTGAAGCTTTCTTT
few | TRBJ2-2 | 14 | - | TRBV6-4 | CASSSDGNTGELFF | TGTGCCAGCAGTTCGGACGGGAACACCGGGGAGCTGTTTTTT
- | TRBJ2-2 | 13 | - | TRBV6-1 | CASSQTLLGELFF | TGTGCCAGCAGTCAAACCCTCCTAGGGGAGCTGTTTTTT
- | TRBJ1-5 | 14 | - | TRBV28 | CASSPQNPSRPQHF | TGTGCCAGCAGCCCACAAAACCCTAGTAGGCCCCAGCATTTT